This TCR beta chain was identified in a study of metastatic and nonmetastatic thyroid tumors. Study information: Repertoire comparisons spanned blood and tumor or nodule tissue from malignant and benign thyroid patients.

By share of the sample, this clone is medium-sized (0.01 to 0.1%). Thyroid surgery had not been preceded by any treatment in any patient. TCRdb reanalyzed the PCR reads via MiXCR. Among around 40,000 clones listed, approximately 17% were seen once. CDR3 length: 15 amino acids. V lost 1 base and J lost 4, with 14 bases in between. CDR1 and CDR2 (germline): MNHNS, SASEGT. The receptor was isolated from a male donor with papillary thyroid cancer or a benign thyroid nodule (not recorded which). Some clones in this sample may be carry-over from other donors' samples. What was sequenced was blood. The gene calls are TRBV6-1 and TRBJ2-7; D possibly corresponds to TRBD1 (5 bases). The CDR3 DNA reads TGTGCCAGCAGTGAAGTCTCTACAGGAGCTTACGAGCAGTACTTC. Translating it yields CASSEVSTGAYEQYF.